Listed here is a single TCR beta chain. This record comes from a study of blood T cell repertoires in COVID-19. About the research overall: The samples span acute and convalescent COVID-19 from the United States, Italy and Spain.

CDR1 and CDR2 from the germline V gene are MNHEY and SVGAGI. This CDR3 has 15 residues. V gave up 6 bases and J gave up 2 bases; unmatched junction bases: 9. Per the authors' pipeline: The authors estimated nucleated cell counts from reference gene primer amplification. Assay used: immunoSEQ multiplex PCR; TCRdb lists only in-frame clones, some missing. D and trimming were read from the DNA, whereas the V and J calls and clone size are those reported in that table. Among about 66,000 clones listed, around 83% were seen once. Sequenced: peripheral blood. V usage is TRBV6-5 and J usage is TRBJ2-7; 8 nucleotides align to TRBD1. This receptor was identified in a middle-aged man with active COVID-19. DNA of the CDR3: TGTGCCAGCAGACGACAGACAGGGGATACCTACGAGCAGTACTTC. Amino acid sequence: CASRRQTGDTYEQYF.